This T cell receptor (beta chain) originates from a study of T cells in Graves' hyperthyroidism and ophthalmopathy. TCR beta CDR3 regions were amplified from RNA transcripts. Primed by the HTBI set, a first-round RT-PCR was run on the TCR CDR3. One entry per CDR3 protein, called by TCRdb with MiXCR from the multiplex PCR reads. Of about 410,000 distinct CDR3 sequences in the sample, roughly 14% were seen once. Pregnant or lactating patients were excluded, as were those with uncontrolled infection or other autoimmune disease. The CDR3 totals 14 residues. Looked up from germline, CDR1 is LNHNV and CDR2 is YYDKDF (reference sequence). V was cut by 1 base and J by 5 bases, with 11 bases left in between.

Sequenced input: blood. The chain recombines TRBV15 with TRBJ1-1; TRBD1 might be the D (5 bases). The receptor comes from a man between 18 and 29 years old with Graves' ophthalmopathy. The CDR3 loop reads CATSRVGGATEAFF. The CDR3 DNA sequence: TGTGCCACCAGCAGAGTTGGTGGGGCAACTGAAGCTTTCTTT.